A selection of T cell receptor beta chains follows, all from one sample in a study of vaccination and CD4 T cells after COVID-19. TCRdb processed the PCR reads anew with MiXCR; each CDR3 protein has one entry. The sample shows about 11,000 distinct CDR3 sequences, roughly half of them seen only once. No antigens are known for them. The sequenced sample was CD4+ T cells from blood, cultured in vitro. These receptors all stem from a human donor who had recovered from COVID-19. The CDR3 runs from the conserved cysteine through the conserved F or W. Fields, in order: clone size, V gene, D gene, J gene, CDR3 protein, CDR3 DNA. The D gene is left open where the match is weak. A clone size is listed for some rows: how often the clone was seen (once, few, many), or a class if it is expanded.

few	TRBV6-1	NA	TRBJ1-5	CASSPLGNNQPQHF	TGTGCCAGCAGCCCCCTGGGCAACAATCAGCCCCAGCATTTT
NA	TRBV11-3	TRBD2	TRBJ2-1	CASSSGGSSYNEQFF	TGTGCCAGCAGCTCCGGCGGGAGCTCCTACAATGAGCAGTTCTTC
few	TRBV6-2/TRBV6-3	NA	TRBJ1-5	CASSYGGIRQPQHF	TGTGCCAGCAGTTACGGAGGGATACGGCAGCCCCAGCATTTT
NA	TRBV20-1	TRBD2	TRBJ2-7	CSARGGLAGGYEQYF	TGCAGTGCTAGAGGGGGACTAGCGGGAGGGTACGAGCAGTACTTC
NA	TRBV2	NA	TRBJ2-7	CASSPRDNSYEQYF	TGTGCCAGCAGCCCACGGGACAACTCCTACGAGCAGTACTTC
once	TRBV20-1	NA	TRBJ2-6	CSAPYSGANVLTF	TGCAGTGCTCCGTACTCTGGGGCCAACGTCCTGACTTTC
NA	TRBV20-1	NA	TRBJ1-4	CSARAVSHEKLFF	TGCAGTGCTAGAGCGGTTAGTCATGAAAAACTGTTTTTT
few	TRBV5-5	TRBD1	TRBJ2-7	CASSIQTGVSSYEQYF	TGTGCCAGCAGCATCCAGACAGGGGTAAGCTCCTACGAGCAGTACTTC
NA	TRBV20-1	NA	TRBJ1-4	CSARVGRTTNEKLFF	TGCAGTGCTAGAGTCGGCAGAACAACTAATGAAAAACTGTTTTTT
few	TRBV10-3	TRBD1	TRBJ1-5	CAISSQGGYQPQHF	TGTGCCATCAGTTCGCAGGGGGGCTATCAGCCCCAGCATTTT
few	TRBV30	TRBD1	TRBJ1-1	CAWSNTGGSGTEAFF	TGTGCCTGGAGTAACACAGGGGGCAGCGGCACTGAAGCTTTCTTT
few	TRBV4-3	TRBD1	TRBJ1-2	CASSQEGGFGYTF	TGCGCCAGCAGCCAAGAAGGGGGCTTTGGCTACACCTTC
few	TRBV7-9	TRBD2	TRBJ2-3	CASSLAGLADSTDTQYF	TGTGCCAGCAGCTTAGCGGGACTAGCGGATAGCACAGATACGCAGTATTTT
NA	TRBV5-1	NA	TRBJ1-2	CASSLARDSGYTF	TGCGCCAGCAGCTTGGCGCGGGATAGTGGCTACACCTTC
NA	TRBV19	NA	TRBJ1-2	CASSPLSLAEDYGYTF	TGTGCCAGTAGTCCACTCTCCCTCGCCGAAGACTATGGCTACACCTTC
NA	TRBV12-3/TRBV12-4	NA	TRBJ1-2	CASSTRGDYGYTF	TGTGCCAGCAGTACAAGGGGGGACTATGGCTACACCTTC
NA	TRBV4-1	NA	TRBJ2-7	CASSLRDPDYEQYF	TGCGCCAGCAGCCTCCGGGACCCAGACTACGAGCAGTACTTC
NA	TRBV6-1	NA	TRBJ1-2	CASSDGYIRGYTF	TGTGCCAGCAGTGACGGTTATATTCGGGGCTACACCTTC
once	TRBV12-3/TRBV12-4	NA	TRBJ1-6	CASSFSGENSPLHF	TGTGCCAGCAGTTTCTCAGGGGAAAATTCACCCCTCCACTTT